One and the same sample provided the 18 T cell receptor beta chains below, sequenced in a study of identical twins. TCRdb called the 5' RACE reads again in MiXCR, with one record for every CDR3 protein. The table has 250,000 to 300,000 distinct CDR3 sequences, roughly 9.8% seen once; the top ten hold approximately 6.5%. These data also formed part of another study, on yellow fever vaccine responses in identical twins.

Sequenced sample: CD8+ T cells sorted from blood. The receptors were sampled from a woman under 30 in good health.

At least ten counts were recorded for this clonotype. The chain couples TRBV6-2 or TRBV6-3 to TRBJ2-1; 9 bases agree with TRBD2. Trimming cost V 2 bases and J 0 bases; bases outside gene matches: 8. The CDR3 totals 18 residues. CDR1 is MNHEY and CDR2 is SVGEGT in the germline V gene. The CDR3 bases are TGTGCCAGCAGTTACCCGGAGACTAGCGGAAGCTCCTACAATGAGCAGTTCTTC. It specifies CASSYPETSGSSYNEQFF.

The chain carries TRBV3-1 and TRBJ2-7, with TRBD1 matching over 10 bases. The trim removed 4 bases at V and 4 bases at J, leaving 7 bases unmatched. The CDR3 is 15 amino acids. CDR1 is LGHDT and CDR2 is YNNKEL in the germline V gene (reference sequence). This CDR3 reads CASSLAGTGVYEQYF. The CDR3 bases are TGTGCCAGCAGCCTAGCCGGGACAGGGGTATACGAGCAGTACTTC.

This sequence joins TRBV4-1 and TRBJ2-3; unclear D gene. There are 14 residues in the CDR3. V was shortened by 3 bases and J by 4 bases, with 11 bases between the two germline ends. Germline loops: CDR1 MGHRA, CDR2 YSYEKL. Here the CDR3 reads CASSHPTGADTQYF. Here the CDR3 DNA reads TGCGCCAGCAGCCACCCGACTGGGGCAGATACGCAGTATTTT.

At least ten counts were recorded for this clonotype. The rearrangement links TRBV7-9 to TRBJ2-5; weak D call: TRBD2 (6 bases). Deletions cut 3 bases from V and 2 bases from J, with 19 bases between. The CDR3 contains 17 residues. Germline V gene lookup returns CDR1 SEHNR and CDR2 FQNEAQ (reference sequence). CDR3 nucleotide sequence: TGTGCCAGCAGCTTGGGGACCAGCGGGTCTCTACAAGAGACCCAGTACTTC. It translates to CASSLGTSGSLQETQYF.

The V and J genes are TRBV7-2 and TRBJ2-5, with D uncertain. Per germline, CDR1 SGHTA and CDR2 FQGNSA. The CDR3 runs 14 residues. Deletions cut 1 base from V and 1 base from J, with 7 bases between. The CDR3 DNA reads as TGTGCCAGCAGCTTAGGTGGCAGCCAAGAGACCCAGTACTTC. Protein sequence: CASSLGGSQETQYF. The full variable domain, completed using reference TRBV7-2 and TRBJ2-5, is GAGVSQSPSNKVTEKGKDVELRCDPISGHTALYWYRQSLGQGLEFLIYFQGNSAPDKSGLPSDRFSAERTGGSVSTLTIQRTQQEDSAVYLCASSLGGSQETQYFGPGTRLLVL.

The chain uses TRBV7-6 and TRBJ2-7; TRBD2 might be the D (6 bases). There are 15 residues in the CDR3. The V and J ends lost 1 base and 3 bases respectively, with 13 bases between them. CDR1 SGHVS and CDR2 FNYEAQ come from the germline V gene. CDR3 DNA sequence: TGTGCCAGCAGCTTAGAACTAGCTCCTATCTACGAGCAGTACTTC. This encodes CASSLELAPIYEQYF.

This clonotype showed up many times. The chain has TRBV10-3 and TRBJ2-4; 11 bases line up with TRBD2. This CDR3 has 16 residues. Germline CDR1 is ENHRY and CDR2 is SYGVKD. V lost 11 bases to trimming and J lost 0 bases; unmatched junction nucleotides: 9. Here the CDR3 reads CARNTSGRLAKNIQYF. CDR3 coding DNA: TGTGCCCGAAATACTAGCGGGAGACTAGCCAAAAACATTCAGTACTTC.

The table lists this clonotype with a few counts. The chain couples TRBV20-1 to TRBJ1-6, with D uncertain. The CDR3 contains 11 residues. CDR1 and CDR2 from the germline V gene are DFQATT and SNEGSKA (reference sequence). Trimming cost V 0 bases and J 10 bases, with 4 bases left between them. This CDR3 is CSARDSSPLHF. The CDR3, as DNA: TGCAGTGCTAGAGACTCATCACCCCTCCACTTT.

This clonotype was seen only a few times. This chain links TRBV20-1 with TRBJ2-3; no definite D call. This CDR3 has 16 residues. V gave up 0 bases and J gave up 2 bases, with 15 bases separating them. CDR1 is DFQATT, CDR2 SNEGSKA, per germline (reference sequence). Written as DNA, the CDR3 is TGCAGTGCTAGAGATTGGGTGAATACGATCACAGATACGCAGTATTTT. It codes for CSARDWVNTITDTQYF.

The table lists this clonotype with many counts. The rearrangement joins TRBV11-3 to TRBJ2-6; a possible D gene is TRBD1 (6 bases). Trimming stripped 5 bases from V and 1 base from J, with 24 bases between. The germline CDR1 and CDR2 sequences are SGHNT and YENEEA. This CDR3 has 20 residues. CDR3 sequence: CASSPFYRDPSSSGANVLTF. The CDR3 DNA reads TGTGCCAGCAGCCCTTTTTACAGGGACCCGAGTTCTTCTGGGGCCAACGTCCTGACTTTC. The full variable domain, its missing parts supplied by reference TRBV11-3 and TRBJ2-6, is EAGVVQSPRYKIIEKKQPVAFWCNPISGHNTLYWYLQNLGQGPELLIRYENEEAVDDSQLPKDRFSAERLKGVDSTLKIQPAELGDSAVYLCASSPFYRDPSSSGANVLTFGAGSRLTVL.

This clonotype was seen many times. The chain has TRBV9 and TRBJ1-1; D remains ambiguous. CDR1 is SGDLS, CDR2 YYNGEE, per germline. V was cut by 1 base and J by 0 bases, with 4 bases left in between. This CDR3 has 13 residues. Here the CDR3 reads CASSVRMNTEAFF. The DNA of the CDR3 is TGTGCCAGCAGCGTAAGGATGAACACTGAAGCTTTCTTT. The full variable domain, rest sourced from reference TRBV9 and TRBJ1-1, is DSGVTQTPKHLITATGQRVTLRCSPRSGDLSVYWYQQSLDQGLQFLIQYYNGEERAKGNILERFSAQQFPDLHSELNLSSLELGDSALYFCASSVRMNTEAFFGQGTRLTVV.

This clonotype occurred a few times. V and J are TRBV7-2 and TRBJ2-7; 7 positions match TRBD1. Per germline, CDR1 SGHTA and CDR2 FQGNSA. The V segment lost 7 bases and the J segment 1 base; nucleotides outside the gene matches: 13. This CDR3 has 16 residues. The CDR3 reads CASTLKTGWDSYEQYF. In nucleotides, the CDR3 is TGTGCCAGCACCCTGAAGACAGGGTGGGATTCCTACGAGCAGTACTTC.

There are many counts of this clonotype. The chain recombines TRBV27 with TRBJ2-7; unclear D gene. V lost 6 bases to trimming and J lost 3 bases, with 15 bases between them. The germline gives CDR1 MNHEY, CDR2 SMNVEV (reference sequence). The CDR3 runs 14 residues. CDR3 region: CASSALAEYYEQYF. The CDR3 nucleotides are TGTGCCAGCAGCGCCCTTGCCGAATACTACGAGCAGTACTTC.

This clonotype has only a few counts. The chain uses TRBV6-2 or TRBV6-3 and TRBJ1-2; TRBD1 might be the D (5 bases). Germline V gene lookup returns CDR1 MNHEY and CDR2 SVGEGT. There are 17 residues in the CDR3. V lost 5 bases to trimming and J lost 3 bases, with 22 bases between them. The CDR3 DNA reads as TGTGCCAGCAGTACGGGGGGAGAGTGGCTTTCGGACTATGGCTACACCTTC. Translated, it gives CASSTGGEWLSDYGYTF.

The rearrangement uses TRBV4-3 and TRBJ1-4; 7 bases are shared with TRBD1. With V trimmed by 1 base and J by 7 bases, 6 bases remained unmatched. CDR1 LGHNA and CDR2 YSLEER come from the germline V gene. The CDR3 loop spans 15 amino acids. CDR3 protein: CASSQGEQGPEKLFF. The CDR3 DNA is TGCGCCAGCAGCCAAGGTGAACAGGGGCCTGAAAAACTGTTTTTT.

There are many counts of this clonotype. The chain uses TRBV7-8 and TRBJ2-5; no clear D. The CDR3 length is 14 residues. In germline, CDR1 is SGHVS, CDR2 FQNEAQ. Trimming removed 4 bases at V and 3 bases at J, with 12 bases between. This CDR3 is CASSSKDGKETQYF. The CDR3 nucleotides are TGTGCCAGCAGCTCAAAAGACGGAAAAGAGACCCAGTACTTC.

This clonotype occurred a few times. This chain links TRBV20-1 with TRBJ2-7; 9 bases map to TRBD1. The length of the CDR3 is 16 residues. In germline, CDR1 is DFQATT, CDR2 SNEGSKA (reference sequence). V lost 3 bases to trimming and J lost 0 bases; unmatched junction nucleotides: 9. DNA of the CDR3: TGCAGTGCTAGGGAACAGGGGGCTAAAGGCTCCTACGAGCAGTACTTC. Its translation: CSAREQGAKGSYEQYF.

This clonotype was observed many times. The chain joins TRBV12-3 or TRBV12-4 to TRBJ2-3; no clear D. The CDR3 consists of 13 residues. Trimming stripped 5 bases from V and 3 bases from J, with 9 bases between. The CDR3 DNA reads as TGTGCCAGCAGTCTGGCTCGGACAGATACGCAGTATTTT. This translates into CASSLARTDTQYF.